The clone carrying this T cell receptor (beta chain) was counted ten times or more. Its specificity is not known. TCRdb re-analysed the RT-PCR reads in MiXCR, keeping a single row per CDR3 protein. The data contain approximately 170,000 distinct CDR3 sequences, approximately 15% of them seen just once; the ten biggest clones take up roughly 24%. The data originate from a study of response to subunit inactivated influenza vaccine. The CDR3 runs to 14 residues. In germline, CDR1 is SGHRS, CDR2 YFSETQ. Trimming shortened V by 4 bases and J by 4 bases, and 12 bases separated the two germline ends. Findings and caveats of the study: A suggestion made by the authors is that each seasonal influenza vaccination recruits few new T cells.

V gene TRBV5-1 combines with J gene TRBJ2-1; TRBD2 might be the D (5 bases). This sequence originates from a man aged 45 to 65 who received an inactivated influenza vaccine. Sequencing used CD8+ T cells sorted from PBMCs, obtained about 5 days after vaccination. CDR3 DNA: TGCGCCAGCAGCGAGGACTTGGGGTACAATGAGCAGTTCTTC. This gives the protein CASSEDLGYNEQFF.